Listed here are 13 T cell receptor beta chains from one sample, sequenced in a study of vaccination effects on CD4 cells after COVID-19. These receptors' targets are unknown. Generated by immunoSEQ multiplex PCR, the TCRdb table keeps only in-frame clones and is missing some. This sample yields 20,000 to 25,000 clones, of which roughly 70% are seen a single time; less than 9.5% belongs to the top ten. The ViraFEST assay expanded antigen-specific CD4+ T cells with viral peptide pools before sequencing. Upon completion of under eleven days in culture, CD4+ T cells were isolated. Neither prior SARS-CoV-2 infection nor positive nucleocapsid antibodies were present in the vaccine recipients. The starting material was CD4+ T cells from PBMCs cultured with HCoV-NL63 spike peptides, obtained before COVID-19 vaccination. The receptors originated from a human donor who received a COVID-19 vaccine.

The gene calls are TRBV3-1 (or the pseudogene TRBV3-2) and TRBJ2-7, with D perhaps matching TRBD2 (7 bases). From germline, CDR1 is LGHDT and CDR2 YNNKEL (reference sequence). Trimming cost V 5 bases and J 1 base, with 15 bases left between them. The CDR3 is 15 amino acids. The CDR3, as DNA: TGTGCCAGCAGCGGGGGAGGGGGGTCTTCCTACGAGCAGTACTTC. This encodes CASSGGGGSSYEQYF.

This clone was found once. The V call is TRBV10-3, the J call TRBJ1-6; TRBD1 agrees at 9 bases. The germline gives CDR1 ENHRY, CDR2 SYGVKD. After removal of 3 bases from V and 19 bases from J, the junction contained 7 bases not matched to a gene. This CDR3 has 12 amino acids. CDR3 nucleotide sequence: TGTGCCATCAGTGACCCGGACAGGGGAAAACACTTT. It is translated as CAISDPDRGKHF.

This sequence joins TRBV20-1 and TRBJ1-2, with a possible D match to TRBD1 (5 bases). Germline V gene sequence: CDR1 DFQATT, CDR2 SNEGSKA (reference sequence). Trimming took 5 bases from V and 4 from J, leaving 8 bases between them. CDR3 length equals 11 residues. Here the CDR3 reads CSAADIYGYTF. CDR3 coding DNA: TGCAGTGCTGCGGACATCTATGGCTACACCTTC.

The chain joins TRBV6-1 to TRBJ1-2; 11 bases line up with TRBD1. The CDR3 loop spans 18 amino acids. Per germline, CDR1 MNHNS and CDR2 SASEGT. V shed 4 bases, J shed 0 bases, and the junction held 10 bases outside the gene matches. The DNA for the CDR3 is TGTGCCAGCAGTGCCCACAAGGGACAGGGGGTATCTAACTATGGCTACACCTTC. Its protein is CASSAHKGQGVSNYGYTF.

V and J are TRBV4-1 and TRBJ2-3; 9 nucleotides line up with TRBD2. The CDR3 contains 21 residues. Trimming took 1 base from V and 0 from J; bases not matched to a gene: 17. Germline CDR1 is MGHRA and CDR2 is YSYEKL. The CDR3 sequence: CASSQVMGISGRPHSTDTQYF. CDR3 DNA sequence: TGCGCCAGCAGCCAAGTTATGGGGATCAGCGGGAGGCCTCATAGCACAGATACGCAGTATTTT.

This clone was seen a handful of times. This rearrangement joins TRBV3-1 (or the pseudogene TRBV3-2) to TRBJ1-3; D is unresolved. Germline V lookup: CDR1 LGHDT, CDR2 YNNKEL (reference sequence). Trimming left V 4 bases short and J 6 bases short, with 7 bases between. The CDR3 is 12 residues long. CDR3 protein: CASSPNPNTIYF. CDR3 in DNA: TGTGCCAGCAGCCCAAACCCAAACACCATATATTTT.

The J gene is TRBJ1-5, the V gene TRBV6-5; 10 nucleotides agree with TRBD1. The CDR3 spans 13 residues. The germline V gene encodes CDR1 MNHEY and CDR2 SVGAGI. Losses at the gene ends were 2 bases for V and 8 bases for J; bases not matched to a gene: 0. The CDR3 loop is CASSYGTGEPQHF. The CDR3 nucleotides are TGTGCCAGCAGTTACGGGACAGGGGAGCCCCAGCATTTT.

This chain uses TRBV6-6 with TRBJ2-2, with D maybe TRBD1 (6 bases). The CDR3 has 14 residues. The germline V gene has CDR1 MNHNY and CDR2 SVGAGI (reference sequence). V lost 2 bases and J 3 bases, leaving 7 bases between the germline ends. CDR3 sequence reads: CASSYQGYTGELFF. The CDR3 bases are TGTGCCAGCAGTTACCAGGGGTACACCGGGGAGCTGTTTTTT.

This chain connects TRBV16 to TRBJ1-1; 8 bases are a match to TRBD1. There are 16 residues in the CDR3. Germline CDR1 KGHSY, CDR2 FQNENV. Unmatched junction bases numbered 11, after V lost 2 bases and J lost 6 bases. In nucleotides, the CDR3 is TGTGCCAGCAGCCAAACGTCAGGGGGCGCCTCTGCTGAAGCTTTCTTT. This gives the protein CASSQTSGGASAEAFF.

The chain couples TRBV5-1 to TRBJ2-3; perhaps TRBD1 as D (5 bases). Trimming pared 5 bases from V and 1 base from J, leaving 14 bases between. The germline gives CDR1 SGHRS, CDR2 YFSETQ. The CDR3 runs 15 residues. CDR3 residues: CASRLLGVGTDTQYF. CDR3 coding DNA: TGCGCCAGCAGACTCCTAGGGGTGGGCACAGATACGCAGTATTTT.

The chain couples TRBV30 to TRBJ1-1, with a weak D call TRBD1 (5 bases). Deletions cut 2 bases from V and 10 bases from J, with 17 bases between. Germline lookup yields CDR1 GTSNPN and CDR2 SVGIG (reference sequence). The CDR3 has 13 residues. CDR3 in amino acids: CAWSRPGQIVAFF. Here the CDR3 DNA reads TGTGCCTGGAGTCGCCCCGGACAAATAGTAGCTTTCTTT.

This sequence joins TRBV7-2 and TRBJ2-3, with 8 bases aligning to TRBD2. Germline V gene sequence: CDR1 SGHTA, CDR2 FQGNSA. The CDR3 spans 15 residues. V shed 1 base, J shed 0 bases, and the junction held 0 bases outside the gene matches. In DNA form, the CDR3 reads TGTGCCAGCAGCTTAGAGCGGGAGAGCACAGATACGCAGTATTTT. This codes for CASSLERESTDTQYF.

This clone was detected once. The chain employs TRBV19 and TRBJ1-1, with D unclear. The CDR3 runs 12 residues. The V gene's germline CDR1 is LNHDA and CDR2 SQIVND (reference sequence). Trimming stripped 1 base from V and 5 bases from J, with 5 bases between. The CDR3 nucleotides are TGTGCCAGTAGTATAGCCGCGACTGAAGCTTTCTTT. Translation: CASSIAATEAFF.